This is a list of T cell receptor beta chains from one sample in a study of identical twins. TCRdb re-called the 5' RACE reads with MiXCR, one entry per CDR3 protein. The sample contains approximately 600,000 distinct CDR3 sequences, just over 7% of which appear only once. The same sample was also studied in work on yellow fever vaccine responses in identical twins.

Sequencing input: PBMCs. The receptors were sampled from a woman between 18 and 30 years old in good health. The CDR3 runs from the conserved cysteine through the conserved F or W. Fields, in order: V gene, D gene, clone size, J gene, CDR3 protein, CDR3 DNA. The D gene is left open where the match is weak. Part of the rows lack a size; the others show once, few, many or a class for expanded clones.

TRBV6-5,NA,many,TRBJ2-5,CASKGTEETQYF,TGTGCCAGCAAAGGGACGGAGGAGACCCAGTACTTC
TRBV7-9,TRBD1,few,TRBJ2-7,CASRDRGNEQYF,TGTGCCAGCAGGGACAGGGGTAACGAGCAGTACTTC
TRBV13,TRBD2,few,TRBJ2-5,CASSLAPEGGRETQYF,TGTGCCAGCAGCTTAGCACCTGAGGGCGGGAGAGAGACCCAGTACTTC
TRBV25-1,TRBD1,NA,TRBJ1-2,CASSGRTGENYGYTF,TGTGCCAGCAGTGGAAGGACAGGCGAAAACTATGGCTACACCTTC
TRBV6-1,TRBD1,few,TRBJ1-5,CASKTGPSNQPQHF,TGTGCCAGCAAGACAGGGCCTAGCAATCAGCCCCAGCATTTT
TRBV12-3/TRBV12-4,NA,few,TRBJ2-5,CASSLGFGPREETQYF,TGTGCCAGCAGTTTAGGGTTCGGCCCCAGGGAGGAGACCCAGTACTTC
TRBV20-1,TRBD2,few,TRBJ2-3,CSASDAGGPGTDTQYF,TGCAGTGCTAGTGACGCGGGGGGGCCAGGGACAGATACGCAGTATTTT
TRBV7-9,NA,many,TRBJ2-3,CASSPNTGHSTDTQYF,TGTGCCAGCAGTCCTAATACAGGGCATAGCACAGATACGCAGTATTTT
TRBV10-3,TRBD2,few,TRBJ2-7,CAISEPEGLAGYEQYF,TGTGCCATCAGTGAGCCTGAGGGACTAGCGGGGTACGAGCAGTACTTC
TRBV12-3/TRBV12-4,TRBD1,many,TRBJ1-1,CASSTLQQGMDGWSTEAFF,TGTGCCAGCAGTACCTTACAACAGGGGATGGATGGATGGAGCACTGAAGCTTTCTTT
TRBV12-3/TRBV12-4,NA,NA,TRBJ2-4,CASRGAKNIQYF,TGTGCCTCACGGGGGGCCAAAAACATTCAGTACTTC
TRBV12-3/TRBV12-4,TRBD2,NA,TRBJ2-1,CASSGLGGSSYNEQFF,TGTGCCAGCAGTGGACTAGGCGGGAGCTCCTACAATGAGCAGTTCTTC
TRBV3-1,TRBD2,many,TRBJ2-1,CASSRGLAGGEQFF,TGTGCCAGCAGCCGGGGACTAGCGGGAGGTGAGCAGTTCTTC
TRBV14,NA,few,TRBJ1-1,CASSQVRAYTEAFF,TGTGCCAGCAGCCAAGTTCGGGCCTACACTGAAGCTTTCTTT
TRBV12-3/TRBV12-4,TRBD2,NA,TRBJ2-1,CASSLARRGGSEQFF,TGTGCCAGCAGTTTAGCTCGGCGGGGGGGCAGTGAGCAGTTCTTC
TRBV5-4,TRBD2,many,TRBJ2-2,CASSMETPGLAGWFGTGELFF,TGTGCCAGCAGCATGGAAACACCGGGACTAGCGGGATGGTTTGGAACCGGGGAGCTGTTTTTT
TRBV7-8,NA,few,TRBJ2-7,CASSLISEGPYEQYF,TGTGCCAGCAGCTTAATTTCCGAAGGCCCCTACGAGCAGTACTTC
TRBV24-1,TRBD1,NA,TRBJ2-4,CATSDPGQSNIQYF,TGTGCCACCAGTGATCCGGGACAGTCAAACATTCAGTACTTC
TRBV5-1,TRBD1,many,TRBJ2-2,CASSWPGQGANTGELFF,TGCGCCAGCAGCTGGCCGGGACAGGGAGCGAACACCGGGGAGCTGTTTTTT
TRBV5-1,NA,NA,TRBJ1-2,CASSLGGPNQYGYTF,TGCGCCAGCAGCTTGGGAGGTCCCAACCAGTATGGCTACACCTTC
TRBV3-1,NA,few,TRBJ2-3,CASSPPVGPDTQYF,TGTGCCAGCAGCCCACCGGTCGGACCAGATACGCAGTATTTT
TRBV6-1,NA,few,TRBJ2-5,CASRTGGDQETQYF,TGTGCCAGCAGAACAGGGGGGGACCAAGAGACCCAGTACTTC
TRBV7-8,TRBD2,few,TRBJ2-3,CASSLWREPSTDTQYF,TGTGCCAGCAGCTTATGGCGGGAGCCGAGCACAGATACGCAGTATTTT
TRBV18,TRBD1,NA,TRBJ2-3,CASSPTGGIDTQYF,TGTGCCAGCTCACCTACAGGGGGCATCGATACGCAGTATTTT
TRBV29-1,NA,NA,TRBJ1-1,CSVVNMNTEAFF,TGCAGCGTTGTCAACATGAACACTGAAGCTTTCTTT
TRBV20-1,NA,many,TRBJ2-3,CSAAPPPGTDTQYF,TGCAGTGCTGCCCCCCCCCCCGGCACAGATACGCAGTATTTT
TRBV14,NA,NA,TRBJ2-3,CASSQEWGFAQRDGQSDTQYF,TGTGCCAGCAGCCAAGAATGGGGTTTTGCCCAAAGGGACGGTCAGTCGGATACGCAGTATTTT
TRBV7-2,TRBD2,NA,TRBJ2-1,CASSPSGRSEQFF,TGTGCCAGCAGCCCAAGCGGGAGAAGTGAGCAGTTCTTC
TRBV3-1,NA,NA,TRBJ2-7,CASSQVSVGLFEQYF,TGTGCCAGCAGCCAAGTGAGTGTTGGCTTGTTCGAGCAGTACTTC
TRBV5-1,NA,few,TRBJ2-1,CASSPVGAASYNEQFF,TGCGCCAGCAGCCCCGTTGGAGCGGCCTCCTACAATGAGCAGTTCTTC
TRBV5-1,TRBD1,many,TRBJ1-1,CASSLQGDTEAFF,TGCGCCAGCAGCTTACAGGGGGACACTGAAGCTTTCTTT
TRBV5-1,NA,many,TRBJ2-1,CASSSVVGAPNEQFF,TGCGCCAGCAGCTCGGTTGTAGGGGCTCCCAATGAGCAGTTCTTC
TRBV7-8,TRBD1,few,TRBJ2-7,CASTRTGFEQYF,TGTGCCAGCACCAGGACAGGTTTCGAGCAGTACTTC